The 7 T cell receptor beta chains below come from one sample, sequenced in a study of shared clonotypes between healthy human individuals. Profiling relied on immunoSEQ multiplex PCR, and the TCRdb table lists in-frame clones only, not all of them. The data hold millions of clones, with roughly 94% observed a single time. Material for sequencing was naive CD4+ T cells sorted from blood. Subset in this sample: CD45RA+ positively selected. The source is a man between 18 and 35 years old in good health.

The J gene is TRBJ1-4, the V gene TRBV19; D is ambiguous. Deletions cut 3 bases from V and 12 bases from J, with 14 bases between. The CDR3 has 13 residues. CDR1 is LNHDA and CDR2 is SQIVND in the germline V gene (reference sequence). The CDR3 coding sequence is TGTGCCAGTAGTATTAATGGAGTACTGGAACTGTTTTTT. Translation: CASSINGVLELFF.

The CDR3 sequence: CASTRGGAVSNQPQHF. CDR3 in DNA: TGTGCCAGCACCCGCGGGGGGGCCGTTAGCAATCAGCCCCAGCATTTT. This chain uses TRBV28 with TRBJ1-5; possible D gene TRBD1, 6 bases. The CDR3 consists of 16 residues. V shed 7 bases and J shed 0 bases, with 16 bases lying between them. CDR1 and CDR2 (germline): MDHEN, SYDVKM.

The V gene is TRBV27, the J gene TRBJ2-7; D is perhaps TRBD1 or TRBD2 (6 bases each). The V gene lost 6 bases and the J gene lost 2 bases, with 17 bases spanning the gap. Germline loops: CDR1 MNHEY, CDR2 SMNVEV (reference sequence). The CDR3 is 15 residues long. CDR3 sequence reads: CASSSGAGWAYEQYF. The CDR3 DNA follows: TGTGCCAGCAGCTCGGGGGCTGGGTGGGCCTACGAGCAGTACTTC.

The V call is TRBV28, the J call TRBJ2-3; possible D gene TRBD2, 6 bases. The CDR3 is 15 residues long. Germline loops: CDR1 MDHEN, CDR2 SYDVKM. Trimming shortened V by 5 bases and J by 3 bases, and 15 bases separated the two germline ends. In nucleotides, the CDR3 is TGTGCCAGCAGTATAAGCCGGGGGAGGACAGATACGCAGTATTTT. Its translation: CASSISRGRTDTQYF. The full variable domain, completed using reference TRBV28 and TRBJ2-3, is DVKVTQSSRYLVKRTGEKVFLECVQDMDHENMFWYRQDPGLGLRLIYFSYDVKMKEKGDIPEGYSVSREKKERFSLILESASTNQTSMYLCASSISRGRTDTQYFGPGTRLTVL.

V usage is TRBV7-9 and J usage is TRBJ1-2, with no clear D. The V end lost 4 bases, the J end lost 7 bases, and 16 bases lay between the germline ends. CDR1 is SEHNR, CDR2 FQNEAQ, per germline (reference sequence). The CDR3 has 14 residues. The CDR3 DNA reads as TGTGCCAGCAGCTCGGCATATTCTCGGGGTGGCTACACCTTC. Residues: CASSSAYSRGGYTF.

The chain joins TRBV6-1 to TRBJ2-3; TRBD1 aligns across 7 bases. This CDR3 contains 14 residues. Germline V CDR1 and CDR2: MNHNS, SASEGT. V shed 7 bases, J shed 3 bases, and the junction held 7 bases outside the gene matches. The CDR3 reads CASKPGQNTDTQYF. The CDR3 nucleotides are TGTGCCAGCAAACCGGGACAGAATACAGATACGCAGTATTTT.

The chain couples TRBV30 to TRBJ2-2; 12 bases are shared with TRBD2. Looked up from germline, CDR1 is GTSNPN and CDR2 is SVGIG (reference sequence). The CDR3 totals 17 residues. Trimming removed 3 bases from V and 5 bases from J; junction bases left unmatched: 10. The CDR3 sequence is CAWRGLAGGSRTGELFF. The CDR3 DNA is TGTGCCTGGAGGGGGCTAGCGGGAGGGAGTAGAACCGGGGAGCTGTTTTTT.